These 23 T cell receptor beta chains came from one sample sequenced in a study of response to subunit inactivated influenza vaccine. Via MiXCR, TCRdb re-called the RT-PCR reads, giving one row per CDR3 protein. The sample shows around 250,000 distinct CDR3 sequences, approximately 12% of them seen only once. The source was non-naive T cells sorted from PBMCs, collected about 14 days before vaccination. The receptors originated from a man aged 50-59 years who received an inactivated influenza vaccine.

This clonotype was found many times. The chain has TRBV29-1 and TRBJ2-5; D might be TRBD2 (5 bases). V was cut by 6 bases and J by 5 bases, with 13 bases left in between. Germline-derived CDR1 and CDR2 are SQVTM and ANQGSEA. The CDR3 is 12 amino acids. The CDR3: CSVQPGMETQYF. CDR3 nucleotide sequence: TGCAGCGTCCAGCCGGGGATGGAGACCCAGTACTTC.

The CDR3 spells CSVQTVNTEAFF. CDR3 in DNA: TGCAGCGTTCAAACGGTTAACACTGAAGCTTTCTTT. V usage is TRBV29-1 and J usage is TRBJ1-1, with unresolved D. This CDR3 contains 12 residues. V dropped 5 bases and J dropped 2 bases, with 9 bases sitting between them. Germline V gives CDR1 SQVTM, CDR2 ANQGSEA.

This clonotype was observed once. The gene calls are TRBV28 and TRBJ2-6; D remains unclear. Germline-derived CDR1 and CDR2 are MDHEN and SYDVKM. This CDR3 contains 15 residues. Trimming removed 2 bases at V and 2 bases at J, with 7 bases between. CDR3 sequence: CASSLIGPGANVLTF. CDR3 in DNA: TGTGCCAGCAGTTTAATCGGGCCTGGGGCCAACGTCCTGACTTTC.

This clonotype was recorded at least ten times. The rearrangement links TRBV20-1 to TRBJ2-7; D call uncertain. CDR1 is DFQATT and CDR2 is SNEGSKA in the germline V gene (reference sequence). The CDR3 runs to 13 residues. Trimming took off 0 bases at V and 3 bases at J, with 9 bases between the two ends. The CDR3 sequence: CSARDLSSYEQYF. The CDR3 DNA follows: TGCAGTGCTAGAGATCTTAGCAGCTACGAGCAGTACTTC.

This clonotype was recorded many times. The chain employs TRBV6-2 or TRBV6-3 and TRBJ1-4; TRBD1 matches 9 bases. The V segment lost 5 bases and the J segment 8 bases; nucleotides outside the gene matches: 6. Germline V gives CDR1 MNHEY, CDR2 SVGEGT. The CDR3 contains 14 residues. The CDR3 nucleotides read TGTGCCAGCAGTGACCGGACAGGGGAAGAAAAACTGTTTTTT. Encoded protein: CASSDRTGEEKLFF.

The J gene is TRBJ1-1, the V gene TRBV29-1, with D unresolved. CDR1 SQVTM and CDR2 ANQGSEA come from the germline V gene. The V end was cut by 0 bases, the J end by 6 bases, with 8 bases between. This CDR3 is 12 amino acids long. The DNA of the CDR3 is TGCAGCGTTGAAGATCCGGTGGCTGAAGCTTTCTTT. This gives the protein CSVEDPVAEAFF.

The CDR3 region has the DNA TGTGCCAGCAGCTTAGAGCGGGGGGGCTATGGTTGGACCGGGGAGCTGTTTTTT. It specifies CASSLERGGYGWTGELFF. The rearrangement uses TRBV11-2 and TRBJ2-2; 9 nucleotides match TRBD2. This CDR3 is 18 amino acids long. Germline-derived CDR1 and CDR2 are SGHAT and FQNNGV. The J segment lost 5 bases and the V segment lost 0 bases, leaving 10 bases of the junction unmatched.

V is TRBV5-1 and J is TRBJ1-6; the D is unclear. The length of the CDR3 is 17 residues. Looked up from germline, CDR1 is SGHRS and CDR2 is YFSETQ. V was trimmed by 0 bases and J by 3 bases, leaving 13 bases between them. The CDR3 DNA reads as TGCGCCAGCAGCTTGGCAGGACCCAATAACTATAATTCACCCCTCCACTTT. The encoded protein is CASSLAGPNNYNSPLHF.

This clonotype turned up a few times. The CDR3 sequence is CATSSSKQGAAYNEQFF. The CDR3 DNA is TGTGCCACCAGCAGTTCAAAACAGGGGGCCGCCTACAATGAGCAGTTCTTC. The V call is TRBV15, the J call TRBJ2-1; 9 nucleotides line up with TRBD1. This CDR3 contains 17 residues. J was trimmed by 2 bases and V by 3 bases; bases with no gene match: 8. Germline V gene data show CDR1 as LNHNV and CDR2 as YYDKDF (reference sequence). Variable domain in full (rest from reference TRBV15 and TRBJ2-1): DAMVIQNPRYQVTQFGKPVTLSCSQTLNHNVMYWYQQKSSQAPKLLFHYYDKDFNNEADTPDNFQSRRPNTSFCFLDIRSPGLGDTAMYLCATSSSKQGAAYNEQFFGPGTRLTVL.

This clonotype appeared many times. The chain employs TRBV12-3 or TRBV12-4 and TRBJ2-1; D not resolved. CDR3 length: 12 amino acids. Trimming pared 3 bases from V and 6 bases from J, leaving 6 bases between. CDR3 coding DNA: TGTGCCAGCAGTTTTACGGTCAATGAGCAGTTCTTC. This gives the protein CASSFTVNEQFF.

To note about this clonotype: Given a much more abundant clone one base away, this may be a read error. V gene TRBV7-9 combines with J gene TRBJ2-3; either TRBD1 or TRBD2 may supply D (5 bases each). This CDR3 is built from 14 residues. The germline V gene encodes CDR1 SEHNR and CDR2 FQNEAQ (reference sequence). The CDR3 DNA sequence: TGTGCCTGCAGCGGTTGGGGGTCCGCAGATACGCAGTATTTT. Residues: CACSGWGSADTQYF.

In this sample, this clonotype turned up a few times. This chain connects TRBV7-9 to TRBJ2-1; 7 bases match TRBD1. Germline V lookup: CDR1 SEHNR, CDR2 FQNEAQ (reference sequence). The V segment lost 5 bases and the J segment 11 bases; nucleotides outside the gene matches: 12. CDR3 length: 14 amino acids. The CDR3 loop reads CASSTRRQGIQQFF. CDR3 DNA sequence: TGTGCCAGCAGCACGCGAAGACAGGGAATCCAGCAGTTCTTC. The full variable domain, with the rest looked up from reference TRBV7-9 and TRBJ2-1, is DTGVSQNPRHKITKRGQNVTFRCDPISEHNRLYWYRQTLGQGPEFLTYFQNEAQLEKSRLLSDRFSAERPKGSFSTLEIQRTEQGDSAMYLCASSTRRQGIQQFFGPGTRLTVL.

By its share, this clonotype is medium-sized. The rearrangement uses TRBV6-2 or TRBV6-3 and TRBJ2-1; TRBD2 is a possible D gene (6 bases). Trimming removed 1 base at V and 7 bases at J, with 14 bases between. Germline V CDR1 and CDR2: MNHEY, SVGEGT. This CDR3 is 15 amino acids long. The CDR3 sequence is CASSYLAEGENEQFF. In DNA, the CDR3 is TGTGCCAGCAGTTACTTAGCGGAGGGCGAGAATGAGCAGTTCTTC.

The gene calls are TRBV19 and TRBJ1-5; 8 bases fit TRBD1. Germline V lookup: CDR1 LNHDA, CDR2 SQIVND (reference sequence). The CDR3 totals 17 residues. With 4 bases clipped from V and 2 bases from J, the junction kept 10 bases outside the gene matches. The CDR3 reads CASSTTMGQVGNQPQHF. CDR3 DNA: TGTGCCAGTAGTACGACGATGGGACAGGTCGGCAATCAGCCCCAGCATTTT.

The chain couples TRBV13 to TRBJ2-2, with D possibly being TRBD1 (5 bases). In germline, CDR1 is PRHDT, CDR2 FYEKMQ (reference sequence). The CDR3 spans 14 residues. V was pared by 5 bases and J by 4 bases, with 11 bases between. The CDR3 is CASSRGKSTGELFF. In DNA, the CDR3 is TGTGCCAGCAGCAGGGGAAAGAGCACCGGGGAGCTGTTTTTT.

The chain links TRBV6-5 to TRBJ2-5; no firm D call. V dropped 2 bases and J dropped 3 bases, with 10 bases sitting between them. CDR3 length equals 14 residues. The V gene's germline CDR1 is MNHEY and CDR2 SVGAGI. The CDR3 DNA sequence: TGTGCCAGCAGTTACGTTGGCACAGAAGAGACCCAGTACTTC. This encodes CASSYVGTEETQYF.

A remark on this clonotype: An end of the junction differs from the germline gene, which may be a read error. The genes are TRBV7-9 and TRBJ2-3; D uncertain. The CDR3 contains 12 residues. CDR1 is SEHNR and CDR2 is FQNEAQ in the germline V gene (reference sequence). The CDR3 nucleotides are TGTGCCAGCAGCTTGGGTACAGCTACGCAGTATTTT. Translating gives CASSLGTATQYF.

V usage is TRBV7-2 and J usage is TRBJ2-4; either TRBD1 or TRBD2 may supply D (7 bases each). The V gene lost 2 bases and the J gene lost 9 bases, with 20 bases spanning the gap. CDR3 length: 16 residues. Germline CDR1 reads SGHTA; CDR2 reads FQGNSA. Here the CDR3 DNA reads TGTGCCAGCAGCTTAAAAGGGACCCTCAGGGGGGGCATTCAGTACTTC. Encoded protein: CASSLKGTLRGGIQYF.

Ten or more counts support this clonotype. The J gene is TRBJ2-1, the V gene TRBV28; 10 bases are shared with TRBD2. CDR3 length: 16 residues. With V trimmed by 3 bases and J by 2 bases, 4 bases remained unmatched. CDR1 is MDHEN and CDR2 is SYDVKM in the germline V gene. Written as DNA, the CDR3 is TGTGCCAGCAGTTTGAGGCTAGCGGGAGCCTACAATGAGCAGTTCTTC. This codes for CASSLRLAGAYNEQFF.

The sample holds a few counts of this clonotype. The CDR3 protein is CASSGTGPPEQFF. The CDR3 nucleotides are TGCGCCAGCAGTGGGACAGGGCCCCCTGAGCAGTTCTTC. The rearrangement uses TRBV10-1 and TRBJ2-1; 8 bases are a match to TRBD1. Trimming took 4 bases from V and 9 from J; bases not matched to a gene: 5. CDR1 is WNHNN, CDR2 SYGVQD, per germline (reference sequence). The CDR3 sequence is 13 residues long.

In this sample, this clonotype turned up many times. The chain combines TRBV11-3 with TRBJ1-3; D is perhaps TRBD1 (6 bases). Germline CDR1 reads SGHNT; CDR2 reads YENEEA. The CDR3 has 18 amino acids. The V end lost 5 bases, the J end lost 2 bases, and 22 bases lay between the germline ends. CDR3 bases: TGTGCCAGCAGCCAAGGGACACGGCAGCTATTGGCTGGAAACACCATATATTTT. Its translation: CASSQGTRQLLAGNTIYF.

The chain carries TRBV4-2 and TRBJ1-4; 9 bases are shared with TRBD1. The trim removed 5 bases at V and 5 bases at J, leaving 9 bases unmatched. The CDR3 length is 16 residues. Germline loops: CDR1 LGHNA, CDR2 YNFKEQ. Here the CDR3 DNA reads TGTGCCAGCAGCACGGCAGTAGGGACAGGGAATGAAAAACTGTTTTTT. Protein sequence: CASSTAVGTGNEKLFF.

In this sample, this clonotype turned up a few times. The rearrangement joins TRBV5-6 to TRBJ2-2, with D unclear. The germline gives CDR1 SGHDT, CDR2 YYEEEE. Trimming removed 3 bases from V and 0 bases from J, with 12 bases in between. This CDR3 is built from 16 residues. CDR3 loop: CASSSLGSANTGELFF. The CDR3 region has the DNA TGTGCCAGCAGCTCCTTGGGTAGTGCGAACACCGGGGAGCTGTTTTTT. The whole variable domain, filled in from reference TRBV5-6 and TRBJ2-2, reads DAGVTQSPTHLIKTRGQQVTLRCSPKSGHDTVSWYQQALGQGPQFIFQYYEEEERQRGNFPDRFSGHQFPNYSSELNVNALLLGDSALYLCASSSLGSANTGELFFGEGSRLTVL.